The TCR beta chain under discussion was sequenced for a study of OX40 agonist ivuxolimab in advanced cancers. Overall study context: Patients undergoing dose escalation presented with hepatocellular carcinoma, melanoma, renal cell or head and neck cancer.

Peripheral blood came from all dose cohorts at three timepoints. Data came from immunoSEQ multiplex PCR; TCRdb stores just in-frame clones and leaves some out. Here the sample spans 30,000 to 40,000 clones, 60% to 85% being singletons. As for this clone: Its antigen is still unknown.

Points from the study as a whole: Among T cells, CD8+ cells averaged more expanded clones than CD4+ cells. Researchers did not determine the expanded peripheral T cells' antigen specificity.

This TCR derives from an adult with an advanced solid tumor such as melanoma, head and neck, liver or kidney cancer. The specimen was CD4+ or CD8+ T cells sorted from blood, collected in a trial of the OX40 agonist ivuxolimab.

CDR3 amino acids: CATSRTGDKNEQFF. The CDR3 DNA sequence: TGTGCCACCAGCCGGACAGGGGATAAGAATGAGCAGTTCTTC. The V gene is TRBV15, the J gene TRBJ2-1, with 9 bases identical to TRBD1. Germline V lookup: CDR1 LNHNV, CDR2 YYDKDF (reference sequence). This CDR3 region has 14 residues. V dropped 5 bases and J dropped 7; count of bases not matched to a gene: 6.